Listed here are 15 T cell receptor beta chains from one sample, sequenced in a study of T cell responses to AZD1222 COVID-19 vaccine. This table comes from immunoSEQ multiplex PCR, and its TCRdb copy is limited to in-frame clones, with some not included. Among under 150,000 clones, approximately 88% were seen once, and the ten largest hold about 15%. This specimen was peripheral blood, taken on day 0 of AZD1222 vaccination. These receptors all come from an adult in good health.

The gene calls are TRBV11-1 and TRBJ2-1, with 8 bases identical to TRBD2. The CDR3 is 15 amino acids. Germline CDR1 and CDR2: SGHAT and FQDESV (reference sequence). V was clipped by 7 bases and J by 7 bases; unmatched bases: 12. CDR3 DNA sequence: TGTGCCAGCAAGGGGACTAGGCAATCTACGAATGAGCAGTTCTTC. It is translated as CASKGTRQSTNEQFF.

The chain uses TRBV7-2 and TRBJ2-7; possibly TRBD1 for D (6 bases). Trimming removed 1 base from V and 3 bases from J, with 7 bases in between. CDR1 and CDR2 (germline): SGHTA, FQGNSA. The CDR3 is 13 amino acids. The CDR3 spells CASSLGQVYEQYF. In DNA form, the CDR3 reads TGTGCCAGCAGCTTAGGACAGGTCTACGAGCAGTACTTC. Full variable domain (remainder filled in from reference TRBV7-2 and TRBJ2-7): GAGVSQSPSNKVTEKGKDVELRCDPISGHTALYWYRQSLGQGLEFLIYFQGNSAPDKSGLPSDRFSAERTGGSVSTLTIQRTQQEDSAVYLCASSLGQVYEQYFGPGTRLTVT.

This clone was recorded only once. V and J are TRBV11-2 and TRBJ1-4; D not resolved. Germline V gene lookup returns CDR1 SGHAT and CDR2 FQNNGV. The V end was cut by 5 bases, the J end by 7 bases, with 17 bases between. This CDR3 spans 15 amino acids. Here the CDR3 reads CASSPRTESSEKLFF. CDR3 nucleotides: TGTGCCAGCAGCCCCAGGACGGAGTCGAGTGAAAAACTGTTTTTT.

The V gene is TRBV5-8, the J gene TRBJ1-1; TRBD1 matches at 7 bases. This CDR3 comprises 13 residues. Germline V gene lookup returns CDR1 SGHTS and CDR2 YDEGEE. Germline trimming cut 2 bases from V and 5 bases from J; bases unmatched to any gene: 3. In nucleotides, the CDR3 is TGTGCCAGCAGCTTCAGGGGGAATACTGAAGCTTTCTTT. Translation gives CASSFRGNTEAFF.

The chain recombines TRBV27 with TRBJ1-1, with a weak D call TRBD1 (6 bases). CDR3 length: 15 residues. V was pared by 0 bases and J by 2 bases, with 10 bases between. The V gene's germline CDR1 is MNHEY and CDR2 SMNVEV (reference sequence). The CDR3 reads CASSLSHRDNTEAFF. The CDR3 bases are TGTGCCAGCAGTTTATCGCACAGGGATAACACTGAAGCTTTCTTT.

The CDR3 DNA reads TGTGCCAGCAGCTTAGGGGGACGGTGGGTCTACGAGCAGTACTTC. This sequence encodes CASSLGGRWVYEQYF. The chain is built from TRBV11-2 and TRBJ2-7; either TRBD1 or TRBD2 may supply D (5 bases each). Germline CDR1 is SGHAT and CDR2 is FQNNGV. The CDR3 is 15 residues long. V lost 1 base and J lost 3, with 13 bases in between. Full variable domain (missing parts from reference TRBV11-2 and TRBJ2-7): EAGVAQSPRYKIIEKRQSVAFWCNPISGHATLYWYQQILGQGPKLLIQFQNNGVVDDSQLPKDRFSAERLKGVDSTLKIQPAKLEDSAVYLCASSLGGRWVYEQYFGPGTRLTVT.

This clone was found once. The CDR3 DNA sequence: TGTGCCAGCAGTTACTCGACCCTGGTGGGGTATGGCTACACCTTC. This translates into CASSYSTLVGYGYTF. The chain is built from TRBV6-5 and TRBJ1-2; D not certain. Germline assignment: CDR1 MNHEY and CDR2 SVGAGI. This CDR3 region has 15 residues. V was trimmed by 0 bases and J by 5 bases, leaving 13 bases between them.

The chain is built from TRBV25-1 and TRBJ1-2, with TRBD1 as a possible D gene (5 bases). Germline V gene data show CDR1 as MGHDK and CDR2 as SYGVNS. The length of the CDR3 is 14 residues. The V and J ends lost 3 bases and 6 bases respectively, with 14 bases between them. The CDR3 loop reads CASSDQVRGDGYTF. CDR3 DNA sequence: TGTGCCAGCAGTGATCAGGTTCGGGGCGATGGCTACACCTTC.

This chain links TRBV7-9 with TRBJ1-1; 7 nucleotides agree with TRBD1. The germline V gene has CDR1 SEHNR and CDR2 FQNEAQ (reference sequence). The CDR3 extends over 15 amino acids. Germline trimming cut 5 bases from V and 0 bases from J; bases unmatched to any gene: 6. The CDR3 sequence: CASSPWTGMNTEAFF. The CDR3 DNA sequence: TGTGCCAGCAGCCCCTGGACAGGCATGAACACTGAAGCTTTCTTT.

The J gene is TRBJ2-2, the V gene TRBV6-6, with 12 bases fitting TRBD1. The J segment lost 7 bases and the V segment lost 6 bases, leaving 3 bases of the junction unmatched. CDR3 length: 14 amino acids. Per the germline V gene, CDR1 is MNHNY and CDR2 is SVGAGI (reference sequence). The CDR3 is CASRGQGAGGELFF. DNA of the CDR3: TGTGCCAGCAGGGGACAGGGGGCTGGCGGGGAGCTGTTTTTT.

The gene calls are TRBV14 and TRBJ1-1; D may be TRBD1 (5 bases). CDR3 size: 13 residues. Trimming cost V 4 bases and J 1 base, with 7 bases left between them. Germline V gene lookup returns CDR1 SGHDN and CDR2 FVKESK. CDR3 sequence reads: CASSLQENTEAFF. CDR3 nucleotide sequence: TGTGCCAGCAGCCTACAGGAGAACACTGAAGCTTTCTTT.

The chain employs TRBV19 and TRBJ2-1; 9 bases match TRBD1. The CDR3 loop spans 16 amino acids. After removal of 5 bases from V and 2 bases from J, the junction contained 7 bases not matched to a gene. Germline V gene data show CDR1 as LNHDA and CDR2 as SQIVND (reference sequence). The CDR3 DNA reads as TGTGCCAGTAGTCCCCGACAGGGGGTAACCTACAATGAGCAGTTCTTC. It is translated as CASSPRQGVTYNEQFF.

V gene TRBV7-3 combines with J gene TRBJ1-1, with a weak D call TRBD1 (6 bases). The germline V gene encodes CDR1 SGHTA and CDR2 FQGTGA. The CDR3 length is 13 residues. Trimming removed 7 bases from V and 4 bases from J, with 13 bases in between. The CDR3 DNA is TGTGCCAGCACGAGGGGGTTTGGCACTGAAGCTTTCTTT. Encoded protein: CASTRGFGTEAFF.

Worth noting for this clone: The junction differs from germline at one of its ends, possibly a read error. V and J are TRBV3-1 (or the pseudogene TRBV3-2) and TRBJ1-1; 9 bases are shared with TRBD1. Looked up from germline, CDR1 is LGHDT and CDR2 is YNNKEL (reference sequence). There are 16 residues in the CDR3. CDR3 residues: CASTQQGAGWNTEAFF. CDR3 DNA sequence: TGTGCCAGCACCCAACAGGGGGCTGGCTGGAACACTGAAGCTTTCTTT.

The rearrangement links TRBV19 to TRBJ1-1, with D possibly being TRBD1 (6 bases). V was cut by 5 bases and J by 0 bases, with 13 bases left in between. CDR1 and CDR2 (germline): LNHDA, SQIVND (reference sequence). The CDR3 runs to 15 residues. The CDR3 DNA follows: TGTGCCAGTAGTCTGGGGGGCCAGATGAACACTGAAGCTTTCTTT. Translated, it gives CASSLGGQMNTEAFF.